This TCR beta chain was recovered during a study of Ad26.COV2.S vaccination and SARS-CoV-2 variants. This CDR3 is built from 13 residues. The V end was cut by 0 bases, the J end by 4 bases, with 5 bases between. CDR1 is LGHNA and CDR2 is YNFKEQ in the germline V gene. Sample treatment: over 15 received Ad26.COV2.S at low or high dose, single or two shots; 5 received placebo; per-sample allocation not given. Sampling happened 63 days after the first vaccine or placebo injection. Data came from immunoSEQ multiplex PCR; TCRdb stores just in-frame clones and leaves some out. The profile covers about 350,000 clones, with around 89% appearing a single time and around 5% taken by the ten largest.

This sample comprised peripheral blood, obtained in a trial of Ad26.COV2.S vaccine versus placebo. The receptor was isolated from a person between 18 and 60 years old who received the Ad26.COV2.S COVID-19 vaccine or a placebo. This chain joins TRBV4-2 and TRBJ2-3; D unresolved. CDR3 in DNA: TGTGCCAGCAGCCAAGACTTCCCAGATACGCAGTATTTT. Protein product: CASSQDFPDTQYF.